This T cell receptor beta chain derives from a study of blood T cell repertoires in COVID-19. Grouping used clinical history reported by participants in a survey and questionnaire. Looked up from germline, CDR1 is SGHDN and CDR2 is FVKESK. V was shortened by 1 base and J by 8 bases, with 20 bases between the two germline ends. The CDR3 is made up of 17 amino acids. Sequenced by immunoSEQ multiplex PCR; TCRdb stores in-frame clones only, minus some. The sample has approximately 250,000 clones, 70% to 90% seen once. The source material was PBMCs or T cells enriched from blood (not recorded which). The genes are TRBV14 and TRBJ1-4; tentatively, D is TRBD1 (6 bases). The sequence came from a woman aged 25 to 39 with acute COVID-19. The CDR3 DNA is TGTGCCAGCAGCCAAGTCGGCGTGGGGGCCGGGAAAGAAAAACTGTTTTTT. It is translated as CASSQVGVGAGKEKLFF. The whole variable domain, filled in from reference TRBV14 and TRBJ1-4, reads EAGVTQFPSHSVIEKGQTVTLRCDPISGHDNLYWYRRVMGKEIKFLLHFVKESKQDESGMPNNRFLAERTGGTYSTLKVQPAELEDSGVYFCASSQVGVGAGKEKLFFGSGTQLSVL.